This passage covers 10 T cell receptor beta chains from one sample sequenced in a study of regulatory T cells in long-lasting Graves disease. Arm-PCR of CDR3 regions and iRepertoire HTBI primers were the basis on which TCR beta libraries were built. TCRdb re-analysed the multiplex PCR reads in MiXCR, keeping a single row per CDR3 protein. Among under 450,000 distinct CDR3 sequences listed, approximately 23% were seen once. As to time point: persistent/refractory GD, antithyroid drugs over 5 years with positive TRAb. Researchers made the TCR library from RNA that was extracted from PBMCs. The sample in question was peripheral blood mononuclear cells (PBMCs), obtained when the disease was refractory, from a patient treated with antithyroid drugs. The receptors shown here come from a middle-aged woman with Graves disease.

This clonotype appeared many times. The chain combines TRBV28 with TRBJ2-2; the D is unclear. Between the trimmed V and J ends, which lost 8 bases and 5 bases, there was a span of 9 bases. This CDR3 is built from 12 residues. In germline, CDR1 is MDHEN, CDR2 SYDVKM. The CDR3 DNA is TGTGCCAGCGGGCGGCAGACCGGGGAGCTGTTTTTT. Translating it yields CASGRQTGELFF. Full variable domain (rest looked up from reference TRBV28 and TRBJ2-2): DVKVTQSSRYLVKRTGEKVFLECVQDMDHENMFWYRQDPGLGLRLIYFSYDVKMKEKGDIPEGYSVSREKKERFSLILESASTNQTSMYLCASGRQTGELFFGEGSRLTVL.

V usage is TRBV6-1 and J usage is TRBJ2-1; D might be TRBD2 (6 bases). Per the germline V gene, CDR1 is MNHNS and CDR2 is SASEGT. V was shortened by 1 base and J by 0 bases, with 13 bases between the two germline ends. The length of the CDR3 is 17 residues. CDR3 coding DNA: TGTGCCAGCAGTGAAGTGGTAGCGGACCTCTCCTACAATGAGCAGTTCTTC. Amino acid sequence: CASSEVVADLSYNEQFF.

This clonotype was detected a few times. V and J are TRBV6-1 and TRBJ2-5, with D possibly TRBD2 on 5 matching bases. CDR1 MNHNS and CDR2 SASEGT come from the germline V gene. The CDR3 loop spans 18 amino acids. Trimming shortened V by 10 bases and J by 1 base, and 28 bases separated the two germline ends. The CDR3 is CANTRASNTPTIQETQYF. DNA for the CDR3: TGTGCCAACACTAGGGCTTCAAATACCCCCACCATCCAAGAGACCCAGTACTTC.

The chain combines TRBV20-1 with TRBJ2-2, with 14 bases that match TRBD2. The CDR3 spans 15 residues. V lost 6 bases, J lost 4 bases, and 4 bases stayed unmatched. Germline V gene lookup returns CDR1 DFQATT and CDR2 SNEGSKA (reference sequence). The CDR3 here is CSAGLAGVGTGELFF. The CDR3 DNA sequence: TGCAGTGCGGGACTAGCGGGAGTCGGCACCGGGGAGCTGTTTTTT.

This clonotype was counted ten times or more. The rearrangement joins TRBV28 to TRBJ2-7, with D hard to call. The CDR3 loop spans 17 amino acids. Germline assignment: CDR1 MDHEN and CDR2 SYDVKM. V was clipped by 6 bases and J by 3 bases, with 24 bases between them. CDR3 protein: CASSPARDTLADYEQYF. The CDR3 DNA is TGTGCCAGCAGCCCAGCCCGTGATACATTGGCGGACTACGAGCAGTACTTC.

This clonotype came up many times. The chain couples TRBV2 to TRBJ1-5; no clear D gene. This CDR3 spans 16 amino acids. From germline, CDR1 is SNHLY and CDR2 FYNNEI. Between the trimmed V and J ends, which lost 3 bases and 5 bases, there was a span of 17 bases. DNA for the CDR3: TGTGCCAGCAGTGATTTCCAGCTGGCACTGTATCAGCCCCAGCATTTT. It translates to CASSDFQLALYQPQHF.

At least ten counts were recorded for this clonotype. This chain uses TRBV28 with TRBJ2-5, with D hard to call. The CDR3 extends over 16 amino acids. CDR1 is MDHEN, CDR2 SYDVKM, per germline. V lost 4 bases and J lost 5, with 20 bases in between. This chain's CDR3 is CASSWMGNYFQETQYF. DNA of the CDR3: TGTGCCAGCAGTTGGATGGGAAATTACTTCCAGGAGACCCAGTACTTC. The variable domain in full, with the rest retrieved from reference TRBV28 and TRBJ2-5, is DVKVTQSSRYLVKRTGEKVFLECVQDMDHENMFWYRQDPGLGLRLIYFSYDVKMKEKGDIPEGYSVSREKKERFSLILESASTNQTSMYLCASSWMGNYFQETQYFGPGTRLLVL.

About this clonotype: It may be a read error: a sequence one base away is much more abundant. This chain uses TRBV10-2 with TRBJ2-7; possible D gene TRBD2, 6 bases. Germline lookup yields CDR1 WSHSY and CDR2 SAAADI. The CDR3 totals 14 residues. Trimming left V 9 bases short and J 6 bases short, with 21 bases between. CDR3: CARRNSGESGEQYF. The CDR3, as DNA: TGCGCCAGGAGGAATAGCGGAGAATCGGGCGAGCAGTACTTC.

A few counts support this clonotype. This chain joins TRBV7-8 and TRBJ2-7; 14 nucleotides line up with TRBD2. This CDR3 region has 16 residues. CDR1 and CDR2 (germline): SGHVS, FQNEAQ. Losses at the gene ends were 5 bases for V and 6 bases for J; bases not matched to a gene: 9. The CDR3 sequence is CASSKGTSGSLREQYF. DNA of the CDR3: TGTGCCAGCAGCAAAGGGACTAGCGGGAGTTTGCGCGAGCAGTACTTC.

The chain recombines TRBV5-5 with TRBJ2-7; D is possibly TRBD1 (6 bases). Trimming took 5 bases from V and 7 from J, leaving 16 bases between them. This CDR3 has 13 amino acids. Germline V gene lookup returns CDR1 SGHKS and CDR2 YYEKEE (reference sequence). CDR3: CASRPGSQGEQYF. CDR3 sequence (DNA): TGTGCCAGCAGACCGGGGTCCCAGGGGGAGCAGTACTTC.